Below, one T cell receptor beta chain is given with its context. This entry comes from a study of cytomegalovirus exposure and HLA in healthy donors. Study summary: Researchers previously reported finding about 110 million unique TCR beta sequences from 170 million or so T cells.

Primers for the PCR totalled 60 Vbeta and 13 Jbeta. Profiled with immunoSEQ multiplex PCR; TCRdb holds only in-frame clones, not every one. This table has 190,000 or so clones, roughly 87% appearing once. The CDR3 totals 18 residues. The V gene's germline CDR1 is MDHEN and CDR2 SYDVKM. The junction had 10 bases not matched to a gene; V was cut back by 4 bases and J by 3 bases. Unrecorded immune exposures were likely, despite nominal health at sampling. This chain uses TRBV28 with TRBJ2-2; 11 bases line up with TRBD2. This receptor was obtained from a man between 50 and 59 years old in good health and CMV-seronegative. Sequences were obtained from PBMCs. CDR3 region: CASSSSGLAALDTGELFF. The CDR3 DNA follows: TGTGCCAGCAGTTCCTCGGGACTAGCGGCGCTTGACACCGGGGAGCTGTTTTTT.